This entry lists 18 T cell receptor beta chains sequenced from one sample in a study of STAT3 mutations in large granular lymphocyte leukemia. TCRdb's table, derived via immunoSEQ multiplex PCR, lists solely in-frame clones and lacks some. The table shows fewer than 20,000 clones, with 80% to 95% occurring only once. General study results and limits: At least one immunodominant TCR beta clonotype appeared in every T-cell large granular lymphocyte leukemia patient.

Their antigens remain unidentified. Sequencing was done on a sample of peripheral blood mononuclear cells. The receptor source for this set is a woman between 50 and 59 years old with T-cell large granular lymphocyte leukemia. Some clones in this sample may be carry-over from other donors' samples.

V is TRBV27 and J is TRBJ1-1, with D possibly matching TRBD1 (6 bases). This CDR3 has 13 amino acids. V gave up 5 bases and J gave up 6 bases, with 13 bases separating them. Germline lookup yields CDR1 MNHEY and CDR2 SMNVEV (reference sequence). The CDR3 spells CASSISTGSEAFF. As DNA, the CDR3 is TGTGCCAGCAGTATTTCAACAGGGTCTGAAGCTTTCTTT.

The CDR3 nucleotides are TGTGCCAGCAGCATTAGTAGGTCAGCAATCAATGAGCAGTTCTTC. The encoded protein is CASSISRSAINEQFF. This chain uses TRBV7-8 with TRBJ2-1; D not resolved. Per germline, CDR1 SGHVS and CDR2 FQNEAQ. The CDR3 contains 15 residues. The V gene lost 5 bases and the J gene lost 6 bases, with 17 bases spanning the gap.

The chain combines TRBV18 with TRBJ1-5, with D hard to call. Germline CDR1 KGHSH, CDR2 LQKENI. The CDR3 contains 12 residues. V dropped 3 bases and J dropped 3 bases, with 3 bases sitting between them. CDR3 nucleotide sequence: TGTGCCAGCTCACCGATCAATCAGCCCCAGCATTTT. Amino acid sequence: CASSPINQPQHF.

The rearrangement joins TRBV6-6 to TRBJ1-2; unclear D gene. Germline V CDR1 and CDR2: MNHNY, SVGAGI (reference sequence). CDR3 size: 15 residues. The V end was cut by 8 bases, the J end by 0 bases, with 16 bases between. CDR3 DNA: TGTGCCAGCGGCCCCAGGACGTTAGCTAACTATGGCTACACCTTC. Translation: CASGPRTLANYGYTF.

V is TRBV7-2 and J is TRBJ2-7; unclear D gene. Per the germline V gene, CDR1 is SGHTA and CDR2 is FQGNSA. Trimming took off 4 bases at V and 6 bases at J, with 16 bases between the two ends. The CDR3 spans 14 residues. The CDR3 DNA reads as TGTGCCAGCAGCTCACCCCCCCTAGGATCCGAGCAGTACTTC. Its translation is CASSSPPLGSEQYF.

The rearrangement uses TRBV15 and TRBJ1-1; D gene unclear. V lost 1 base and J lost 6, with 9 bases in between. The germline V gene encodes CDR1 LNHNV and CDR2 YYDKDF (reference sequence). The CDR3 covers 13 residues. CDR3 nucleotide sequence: TGTGCCACCAGCAGAGGGGGATTGCCTGAAGCTTTCTTT. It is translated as CATSRGGLPEAFF.

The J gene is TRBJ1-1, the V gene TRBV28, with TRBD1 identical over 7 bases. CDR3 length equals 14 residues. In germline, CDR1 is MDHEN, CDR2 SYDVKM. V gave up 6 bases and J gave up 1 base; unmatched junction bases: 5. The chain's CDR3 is CASRLQGPNTEAFF. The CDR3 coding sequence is TGTGCCAGCAGATTACAGGGGCCGAACACTGAAGCTTTCTTT.

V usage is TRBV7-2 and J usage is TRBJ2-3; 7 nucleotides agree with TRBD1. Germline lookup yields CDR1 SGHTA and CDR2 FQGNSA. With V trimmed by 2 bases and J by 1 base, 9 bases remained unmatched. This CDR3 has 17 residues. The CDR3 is CASSLRTSGQGTDTQYF. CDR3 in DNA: TGTGCCAGCAGCTTAAGGACCTCAGGACAGGGCACAGATACGCAGTATTTT. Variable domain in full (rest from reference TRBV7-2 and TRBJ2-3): GAGVSQSPSNKVTEKGKDVELRCDPISGHTALYWYRQSLGQGLEFLIYFQGNSAPDKSGLPSDRFSAERTGGSVSTLTIQRTQQEDSAVYLCASSLRTSGQGTDTQYFGPGTRLTVL.

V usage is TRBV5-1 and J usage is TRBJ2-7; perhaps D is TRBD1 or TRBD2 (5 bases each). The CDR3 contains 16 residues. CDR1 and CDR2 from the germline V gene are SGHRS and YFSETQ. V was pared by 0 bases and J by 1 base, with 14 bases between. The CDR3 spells CASSLGPYRTSYEQYF. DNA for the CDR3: TGCGCCAGCAGCTTGGGACCTTACAGGACTTCCTACGAGCAGTACTTC.

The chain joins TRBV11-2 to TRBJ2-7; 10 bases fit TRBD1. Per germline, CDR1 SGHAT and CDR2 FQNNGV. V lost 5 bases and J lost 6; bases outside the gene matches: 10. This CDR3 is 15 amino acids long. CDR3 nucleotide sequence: TGTGCCAGCAGCCGGAATCCGGGACAGGGGTTCGAGCAGTACTTC. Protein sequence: CASSRNPGQGFEQYF. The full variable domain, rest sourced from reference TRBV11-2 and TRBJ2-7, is EAGVAQSPRYKIIEKRQSVAFWCNPISGHATLYWYQQILGQGPKLLIQFQNNGVVDDSQLPKDRFSAERLKGVDSTLKIQPAKLEDSAVYLCASSRNPGQGFEQYFGPGTRLTVT.

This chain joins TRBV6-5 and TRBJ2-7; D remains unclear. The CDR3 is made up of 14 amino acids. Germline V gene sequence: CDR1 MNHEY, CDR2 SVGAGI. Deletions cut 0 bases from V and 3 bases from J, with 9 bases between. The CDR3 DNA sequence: TGTGCCAGCAGTTACTCGATGGGGAACTACGAGCAGTACTTC. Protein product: CASSYSMGNYEQYF.

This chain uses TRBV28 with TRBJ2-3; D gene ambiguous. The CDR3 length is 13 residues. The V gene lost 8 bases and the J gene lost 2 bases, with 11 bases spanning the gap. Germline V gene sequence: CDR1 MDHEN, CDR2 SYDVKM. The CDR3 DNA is TGTGCCAGCGCTGTGGCAAACACAGATACGCAGTATTTT. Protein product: CASAVANTDTQYF.

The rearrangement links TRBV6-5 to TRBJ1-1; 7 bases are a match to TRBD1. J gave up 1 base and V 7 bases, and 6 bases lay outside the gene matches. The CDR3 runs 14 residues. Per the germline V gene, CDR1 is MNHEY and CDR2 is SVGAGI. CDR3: CASKRDSSNTEAFF. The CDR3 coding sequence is TGTGCCAGCAAAAGGGACAGCTCGAACACTGAAGCTTTCTTT.

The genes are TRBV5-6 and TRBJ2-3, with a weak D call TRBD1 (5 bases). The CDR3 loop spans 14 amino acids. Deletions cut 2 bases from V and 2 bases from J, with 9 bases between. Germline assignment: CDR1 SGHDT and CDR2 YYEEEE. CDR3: CASSLGHFTDTQYF. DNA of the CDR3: TGTGCCAGCAGCTTAGGACACTTCACAGATACGCAGTATTTT.

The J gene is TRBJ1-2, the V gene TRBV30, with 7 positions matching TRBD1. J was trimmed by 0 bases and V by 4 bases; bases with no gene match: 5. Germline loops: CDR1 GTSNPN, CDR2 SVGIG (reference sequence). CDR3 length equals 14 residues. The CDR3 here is CAWNRDSTNYGYTF. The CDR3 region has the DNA TGTGCCTGGAATCGGGACAGTACTAACTATGGCTACACCTTC.

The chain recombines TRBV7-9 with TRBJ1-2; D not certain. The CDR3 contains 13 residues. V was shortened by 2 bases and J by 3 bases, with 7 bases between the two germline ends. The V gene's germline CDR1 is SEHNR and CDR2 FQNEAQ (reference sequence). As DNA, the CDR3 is TGTGCCAGCAGCTTACGGGATCACTATGGCTACACCTTC. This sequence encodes CASSLRDHYGYTF.

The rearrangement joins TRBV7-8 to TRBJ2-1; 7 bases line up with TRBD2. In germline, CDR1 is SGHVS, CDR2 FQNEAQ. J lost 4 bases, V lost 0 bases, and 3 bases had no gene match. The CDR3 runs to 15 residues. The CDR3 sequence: CASSLATGRYNEQFF. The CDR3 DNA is TGTGCCAGCAGCTTAGCGACCGGGAGGTACAATGAGCAGTTCTTC.

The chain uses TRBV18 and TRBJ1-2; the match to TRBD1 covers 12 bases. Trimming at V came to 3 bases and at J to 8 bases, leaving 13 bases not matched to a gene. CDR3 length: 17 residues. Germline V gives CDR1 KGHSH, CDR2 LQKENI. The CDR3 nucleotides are TGTGCCAGCTCACCCCTAAACGTCCCGGGACAGGGGGCCGGCTACACCTTC. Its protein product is CASSPLNVPGQGAGYTF.